These T cell receptor beta chains were read from a single sample in a study of radiation and T cells in renal cell carcinoma. Data came from immunoSEQ multiplex PCR; TCRdb stores just in-frame clones and leaves some out. The sample contains under 150,000 clones, approximately 80% of which appear only once. This sample comprised blood, obtained from a patient whose treatment included radiotherapy and nephrectomy. These receptors all stem from a woman aged 55-75 years with renal cell carcinoma. CDR3s include the opening cysteine and the closing phenylalanine or tryptophan. A D gene is named only where the DNA matches it firmly. Only part of the rows carry a size: once, few, many, or a class if the clone is expanded.

CDR3nt	CDR3aa	j_gene	abundance	d_gene	v_gene
TGTGCCAGCAGCTTGGGGGACAATCAGCCCCAGCATTTT	CASSLGDNQPQHF	TRBJ1-5	few	-	TRBV7-6
TGTGCCAGCAGCTTAGCACTAGGGCGGGTGAGAGAGCAGTACTTC	CASSLALGRVREQYF	TRBJ2-7	-	-	TRBV7-2
TGTGCCAGCAGCGGGGGGAAGAACACTGAAGCTTTCTTT	CASSGGKNTEAFF	TRBJ1-1	-	-	TRBV9
TGTGCCAGTAAGGCGATGACCAAAAACATTCAGTACTTC	CASKAMTKNIQYF	TRBJ2-4	few	-	TRBV19
TGTGCCAGCAGTTACTCACCCAGGGATGATCAGCCCCAGCATTTT	CASSYSPRDDQPQHF	TRBJ1-5	-	-	TRBV6-6
TGTGCCAGCAGCTCGGACAGGAGTTTTTCCTACGAGCAGTACTTC	CASSSDRSFSYEQYF	TRBJ2-7	-	TRBD1	TRBV13
TGTGCCAGCAGTTCCTTTGGGACACCCGAAGCCGGGGAGCTGTTTTTT	CASSSFGTPEAGELFF	TRBJ2-2	-	-	TRBV27
TGCGCCAGCAGTACTAGCGGGAACCTCCAAGAGACCCAGTACTTC	CASSTSGNLQETQYF	TRBJ2-5	-	TRBD2	TRBV5-1
TGTGCCACCAAGACAGGACTCTACGAGCAGTACTTC	CATKTGLYEQYF	TRBJ2-7	-	-	TRBV19
TGTGCCAGCAGCCCAGGACAGGGGGCGTATAAGGCTAATGAAAAACTGTTTTTT	CASSPGQGAYKANEKLFF	TRBJ1-4	-	TRBD1	TRBV7-2
TGTGCCAGCAGCTGGACCGGGACAGGGGGCCCCGGGGAGCTGTTTTTT	CASSWTGTGGPGELFF	TRBJ2-2	-	TRBD1	TRBV7-2
TGTGCCACCAGCAGAGATAGGGCTACGAACACTGAAGCTTTCTTT	CATSRDRATNTEAFF	TRBJ1-1	few	-	TRBV15
TGTGCCAGCAGTTTCTCCGGACAAGACTATGGCACAGATACGCAGTATTTT	CASSFSGQDYGTDTQYF	TRBJ2-3	-	-	TRBV28
TGTGCCAGCAGTGCCCGGGACTATGGCTACACCTTC	CASSARDYGYTF	TRBJ1-2	-	-	TRBV2
TGTGCCAGCTCACCAAGCTTCAGTAATGAGCAGTTCTTC	CASSPSFSNEQFF	TRBJ2-1	-	-	TRBV18
TGTGCCAGCAGCTTAGATGGCGTGACTGAAGCTTTCTTT	CASSLDGVTEAFF	TRBJ1-1	-	-	TRBV11-3
TGTGCCAGCAGCTTAGTGGGGACAGGATCCGCAAACTATGGCTACACCTTC	CASSLVGTGSANYGYTF	TRBJ1-2	-	TRBD1	TRBV7-2
TGTGCCAGCTCACCCCCTTCGGGCGGGCCCGGGGATGGCTACACCTTC	CASSPPSGGPGDGYTF	TRBJ1-2	-	-	TRBV18
TGTGCCAGCAGGGATACAGGGGCCCTTAACTATGGCTACACCTTC	CASRDTGALNYGYTF	TRBJ1-2	-	TRBD1	TRBV6-1
TGTGCCAGCAGCAAAGAAAAGAGGAAATCCTACGGGAGACCCCAGCATTTT	CASSKEKRKSYGRPQHF	TRBJ1-5	-	-	TRBV21-1
TGTGCCAGCAGTGAAGTGGGACACCCCACCGGAGGGACTGAAGCTTTCTTT	CASSEVGHPTGGTEAFF	TRBJ1-1	-	-	TRBV25-1
TGTGCCAGCAAGGGGACAGGGTTCTGGGCGCAGTATTTT	CASKGTGFWAQYF	TRBJ2-3	-	TRBD1	TRBV6-1
TGTGCCAGCAGTGAAGGAACAGGGAAGGATGGCTACACCTTC	CASSEGTGKDGYTF	TRBJ1-2	-	-	TRBV6-1
TGTGCCAGCAGTTCCCAGGGATGGGGCAATCAGCCCCAGCATTTT	CASSSQGWGNQPQHF	TRBJ1-5	many	-	TRBV6-6